This TCR beta chain is from a study of blood T cell repertoires in COVID-19. Study-level background: Whether acute or convalescent, the COVID-19 samples came from the United States, Italy and Spain.

Clones were read by immunoSEQ multiplex PCR, and TCRdb kept only the in-frame ones, dropping some. The repertoire holds 250,000 to 350,000 clones, roughly 90% seen once, with 2.5% to 3% in the top ten. The germline V and J ends were trimmed by 1 base and 3 bases, with 6 bases remaining between them. CDR3 length equals 13 residues. The age range of participants was 18 to 89 years, with residence in around 22 US areas. Donors of Cohort 3 who recovered were those that had two negative PCRs, clearance, or symptom resolution. This sequence joins TRBV12-3 or TRBV12-4 and TRBJ1-2, with TRBD1 as a possible D gene (5 bases). The source material was PBMCs or T cells enriched from blood (not recorded which). This TCR was sampled from a woman aged 50 to 60 who had recovered from COVID-19. The DNA for the CDR3 is TGTGCCAGCAGTTTAGGGGGGGACTATGGCTACACCTTC. It is translated as CASSLGGDYGYTF.